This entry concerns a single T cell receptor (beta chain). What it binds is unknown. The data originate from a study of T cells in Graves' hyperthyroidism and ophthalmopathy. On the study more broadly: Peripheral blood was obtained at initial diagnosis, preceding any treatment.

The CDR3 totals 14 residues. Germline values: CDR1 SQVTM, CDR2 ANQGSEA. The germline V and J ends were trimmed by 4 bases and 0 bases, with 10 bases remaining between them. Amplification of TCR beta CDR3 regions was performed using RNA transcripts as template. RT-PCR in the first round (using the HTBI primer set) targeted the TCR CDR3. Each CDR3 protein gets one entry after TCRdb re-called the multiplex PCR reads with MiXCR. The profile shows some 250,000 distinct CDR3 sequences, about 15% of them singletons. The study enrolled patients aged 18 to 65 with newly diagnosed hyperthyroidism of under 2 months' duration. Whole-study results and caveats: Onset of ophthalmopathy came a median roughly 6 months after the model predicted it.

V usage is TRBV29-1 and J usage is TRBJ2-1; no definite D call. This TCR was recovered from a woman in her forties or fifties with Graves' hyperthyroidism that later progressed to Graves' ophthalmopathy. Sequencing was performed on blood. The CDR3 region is CSVVSSLSYNEQFF. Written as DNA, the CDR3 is TGCAGCGTTGTAAGCTCGCTCTCCTACAATGAGCAGTTCTTC.